Described below is a single TCR beta chain sequence and its context. This sample was included in a study of blood T cell repertoires in COVID-19. Study in general: The origin of the acute and convalescent COVID-19 samples was the United States, Italy and Spain. T cells, B-cell-depleted T cells, or PBMCs provided the cDNA or gDNA that served as material.

This CDR3 comprises 14 residues. Trimming pared 0 bases from V and 2 bases from J, leaving 8 bases between. Germline V CDR1 and CDR2: SGDLS, YYNGEE. Source study methods: Amplification of reference gene primers provided the estimated nucleated cell counts. Sequencing was performed with immunoSEQ multiplex PCR; in TCRdb, only in-frame clones are kept and a portion is missing. V, J and clone size reflect that table, while D and trimming were determined from the DNA. The sample contains over 150,000 clones, more than 85% of which appear only once. The origin of this receptor is a man aged 35-49 years with active or convalescent COVID-19. The source material was peripheral blood. The genes are TRBV9 and TRBJ2-5; D may be TRBD1 (5 bases). The CDR3, as DNA: TGTGCCAGCAGCGTAGGGGGCCCGCAAGAGACCCAGTACTTC. The encoded protein is CASSVGGPQETQYF. Using reference TRBV9 and TRBJ2-5 for the parts outside the CDR3, the full variable domain is DSGVTQTPKHLITATGQRVTLRCSPRSGDLSVYWYQQSLDQGLQFLIQYYNGEERAKGNILERFSAQQFPDLHSELNLSSLELGDSALYFCASSVGGPQETQYFGPGTRLLVL.